This T cell receptor (beta chain) was documented in a study of EBV T-cell therapy then PD-1 blockade in nasopharyngeal carcinoma. The V gene's germline CDR1 is KGHSY and CDR2 FQNENV. The CDR3 has 15 amino acids. The ends lost 7 bases at V and 0 bases at J; junction bases unmatched: 6. In the case of this clone: Antigen unknown.

Treatment of the sample: AdE1-LMPpoly-expanded autologous EBV-specific T-cell therapy followed by anti-PD-1 nivolumab. Using immunoSEQ multiplex PCR, the repertoire was profiled, and TCRdb retains in-frame clones only, with some absent. This sample has about 14,000 clones; around four fifths occur once, and the top ten carry 25% to 40%. This TCR came from a man between 35 and 55 years old with nasopharyngeal carcinoma. The chain joins TRBV16 to TRBJ1-5; 7 positions agree with TRBD1. Sequenced here: CD8+ T cells from blood, sampled at approximately day 99 from a patient whose treatment included autologous EBV-specific T cells and nivolumab. CDR3 amino acids: CASTRTGYSNQPQHF. CDR3 sequence (DNA): TGTGCCAGCACCAGGACAGGTTATAGCAATCAGCCCCAGCATTTT. Using reference TRBV16 and TRBJ1-5 for the parts outside the CDR3, the full variable domain is GEEVAQTPKHLVRGEGQKAKLYCAPIKGHSYVFWYQQVLKNEFKFLISFQNENVFDETGMPKERFSAKCLPNSPCSLEIQATKLEDSAVYFCASTRTGYSNQPQHFGDGTRLSIL.